The clone carrying this T cell receptor beta chain was detected a few times. Its cognate antigen is unknown. This entry belongs to a study of identical twins. Trimming pared 3 bases from V and 5 bases from J, leaving 22 bases between. The CDR3 is 16 residues long. Germline V lookup: CDR1 DFQATT, CDR2 SNEGSKA (reference sequence). TCRdb fed the 5' RACE reads into MiXCR, producing one record per CDR3 protein. Of a few hundred thousand distinct CDR3 sequences listed, about 18% are singletons. General study points: Cord blood's abundant beta clonotypes had fewer insertions, unlike memory repertoires. Where beta out-of-frame sequences were concerned, excess twin sharing was weaker.

What was sequenced was naive T cells sorted from blood. The rearrangement uses TRBV20-1 and TRBJ2-5; tentatively, D is TRBD1 or TRBD2 (6 bases each). The sequence came from a man aged 50 to 60 in good health. CDR3 DNA: TGCAGTGCTAGTTCAAACAGGGTAAATGGAGGGGAGACCCAGTACTTC. Its protein is CSASSNRVNGGETQYF.